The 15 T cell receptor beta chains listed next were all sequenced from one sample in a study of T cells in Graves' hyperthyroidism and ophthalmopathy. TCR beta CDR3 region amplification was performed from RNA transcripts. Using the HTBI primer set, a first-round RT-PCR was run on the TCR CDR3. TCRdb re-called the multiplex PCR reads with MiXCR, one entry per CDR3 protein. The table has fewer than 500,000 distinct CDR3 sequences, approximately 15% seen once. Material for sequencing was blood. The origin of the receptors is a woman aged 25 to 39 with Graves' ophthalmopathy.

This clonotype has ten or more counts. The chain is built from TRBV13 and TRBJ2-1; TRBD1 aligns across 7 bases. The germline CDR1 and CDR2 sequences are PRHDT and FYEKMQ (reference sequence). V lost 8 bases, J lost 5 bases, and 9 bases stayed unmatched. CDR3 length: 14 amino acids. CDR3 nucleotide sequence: TGTGCCAGCCTCCGACAGGGAAGAAACAATGAGCAGTTCTTC. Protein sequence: CASLRQGRNNEQFF.

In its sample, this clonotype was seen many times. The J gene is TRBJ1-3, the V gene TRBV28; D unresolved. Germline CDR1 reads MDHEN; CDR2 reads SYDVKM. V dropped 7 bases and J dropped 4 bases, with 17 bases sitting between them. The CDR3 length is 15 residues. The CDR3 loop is CASTLKTLGGNTIYF. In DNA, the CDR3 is TGTGCCAGCACCCTTAAGACCCTCGGCGGAAACACCATATATTTT.

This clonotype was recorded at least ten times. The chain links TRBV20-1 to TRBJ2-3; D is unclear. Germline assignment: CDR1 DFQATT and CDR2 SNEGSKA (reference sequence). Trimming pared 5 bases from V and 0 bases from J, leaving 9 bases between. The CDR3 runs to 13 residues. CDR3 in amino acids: CSAPSSSTDTQYF. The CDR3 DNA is TGCAGTGCTCCCTCCTCCAGCACAGATACGCAGTATTTT.

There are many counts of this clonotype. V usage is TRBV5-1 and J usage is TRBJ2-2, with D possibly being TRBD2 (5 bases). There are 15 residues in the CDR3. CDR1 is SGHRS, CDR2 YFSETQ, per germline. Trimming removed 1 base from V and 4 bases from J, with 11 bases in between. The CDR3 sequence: CASSLTMAGTGELFF. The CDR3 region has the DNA TGCGCCAGCAGCTTGACTATGGCGGGCACCGGGGAGCTGTTTTTT.

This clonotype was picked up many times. For the CDR3, the DNA is TGTGCCAGCAGCTCATCCGGGACAAAGGCCCATGAGCAGTTCTTC. The encoded protein is CASSSSGTKAHEQFF. The chain employs TRBV7-2 and TRBJ2-1; D might be TRBD1 (6 bases). CDR3 length equals 15 residues. Trimming stripped 4 bases from V and 8 bases from J, with 18 bases between. Germline V gene lookup returns CDR1 SGHTA and CDR2 FQGNSA.

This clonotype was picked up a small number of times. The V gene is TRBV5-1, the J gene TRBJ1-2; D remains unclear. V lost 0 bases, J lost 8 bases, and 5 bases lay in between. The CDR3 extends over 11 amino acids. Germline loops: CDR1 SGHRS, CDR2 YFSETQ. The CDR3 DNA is TGCGCCAGCAGCTTGGACTCCGGCTACACCTTC. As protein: CASSLDSGYTF. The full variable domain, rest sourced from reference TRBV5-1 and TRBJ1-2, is KAGVTQTPRYLIKTRGQQVTLSCSPISGHRSVSWYQQTPGQGLQFLFEYFSETQRNKGNFPGRFSGRQFSNSRSEMNVSTLELGDSALYLCASSLDSGYTFGSGTRLTVV.

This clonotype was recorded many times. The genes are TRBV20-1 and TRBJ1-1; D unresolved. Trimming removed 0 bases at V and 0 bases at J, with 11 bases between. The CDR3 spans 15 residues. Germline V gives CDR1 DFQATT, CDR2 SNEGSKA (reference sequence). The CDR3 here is CSARDPPYLNTEAFF. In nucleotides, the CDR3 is TGCAGTGCTAGAGATCCCCCGTATTTGAACACTGAAGCTTTCTTT.

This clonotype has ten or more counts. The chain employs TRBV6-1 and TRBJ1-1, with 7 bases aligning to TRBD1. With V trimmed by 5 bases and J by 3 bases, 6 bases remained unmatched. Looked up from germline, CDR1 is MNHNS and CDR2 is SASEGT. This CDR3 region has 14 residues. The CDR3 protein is CASSPQGGDTEAFF. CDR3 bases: TGTGCCAGCAGTCCCCAGGGGGGCGACACTGAAGCTTTCTTT.

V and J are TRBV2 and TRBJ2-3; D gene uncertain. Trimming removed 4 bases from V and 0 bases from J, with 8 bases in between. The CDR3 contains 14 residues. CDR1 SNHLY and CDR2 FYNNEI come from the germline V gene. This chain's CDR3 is CASSALTSTDTQYF. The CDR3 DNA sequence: TGTGCCAGCAGTGCCCTTACTAGCACAGATACGCAGTATTTT. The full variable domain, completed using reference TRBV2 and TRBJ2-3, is EPEVTQTPSHQVTQMGQEVILRCVPISNHLYFYWYRQILGQKVEFLVSFYNNEISEKSEIFDDQFSVERPDGSNFTLKIRSTKLEDSAMYFCASSALTSTDTQYFGPGTRLTVL.

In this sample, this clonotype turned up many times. The chain's CDR3 is CASSTRVEQYF. DNA for the CDR3: TGTGCCAGCAGCACCAGGGTTGAGCAGTACTTC. The V gene is TRBV7-2, the J gene TRBJ2-7; D might be TRBD1 (5 bases). V gave up 5 bases and J gave up 7 bases, with 9 bases separating them. The CDR3 covers 11 residues. Germline assignment: CDR1 SGHTA and CDR2 FQGNSA.

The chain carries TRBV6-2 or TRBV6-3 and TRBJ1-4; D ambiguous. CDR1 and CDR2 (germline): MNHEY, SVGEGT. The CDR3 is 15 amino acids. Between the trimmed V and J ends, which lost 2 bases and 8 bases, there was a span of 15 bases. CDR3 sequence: CASSYRDIRREKLFF. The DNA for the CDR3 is TGTGCCAGCAGTTACCGGGATATCCGGAGGGAAAAACTGTTTTTT.

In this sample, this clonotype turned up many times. The CDR3 region has the DNA TGCAGTGCTTACGGGGGGCAGTTCTTC. It codes for CSAYGGQFF. The V gene is TRBV20-1, the J gene TRBJ2-1; D perhaps matches TRBD2 (6 bases). The CDR3 extends over 9 amino acids. Germline-derived CDR1 and CDR2 are DFQATT and SNEGSKA (reference sequence). The V and J ends lost 5 bases and 12 bases respectively, with 8 bases between them.

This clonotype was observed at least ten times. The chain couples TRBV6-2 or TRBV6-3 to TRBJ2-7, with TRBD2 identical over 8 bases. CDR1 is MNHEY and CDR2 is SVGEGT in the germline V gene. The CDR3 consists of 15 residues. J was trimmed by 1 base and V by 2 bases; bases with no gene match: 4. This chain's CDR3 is CASSYGGGRSYEQYF. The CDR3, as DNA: TGTGCCAGCAGTTACGGCGGGGGGCGATCCTACGAGCAGTACTTC.

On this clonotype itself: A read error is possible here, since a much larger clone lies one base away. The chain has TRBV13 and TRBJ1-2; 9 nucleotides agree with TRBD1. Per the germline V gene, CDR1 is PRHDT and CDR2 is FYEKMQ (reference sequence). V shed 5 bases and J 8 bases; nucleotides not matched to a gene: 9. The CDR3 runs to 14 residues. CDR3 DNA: TGTGCCAGCAGCCCCGGGACAGGGCGTCTGGGCTACACCTTC. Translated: CASSPGTGRLGYTF.

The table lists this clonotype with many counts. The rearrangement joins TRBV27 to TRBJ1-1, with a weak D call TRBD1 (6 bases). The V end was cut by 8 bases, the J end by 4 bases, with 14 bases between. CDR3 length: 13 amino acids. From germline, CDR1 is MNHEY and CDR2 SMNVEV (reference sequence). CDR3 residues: CASGNNRATEAFF. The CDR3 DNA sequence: TGTGCCAGCGGAAACAACAGGGCCACTGAAGCTTTCTTT.